This entry describes one TCR beta chain. An end of the junction differs from the germline gene, which may be a read error. These data come from a study of tumor and adjacent non-tumor tissue in lung cancer. The germline V gene encodes CDR1 MGHDK and CDR2 SYGVNS. The CDR3 is 17 residues long. A modified ARM-PCR protocol with three rounds of nested PCR amplified TCRbeta. TCRdb processed the multiplex PCR reads anew with MiXCR; each CDR3 protein has one entry. This sample yields 90,000 to 110,000 distinct CDR3 sequences, of which around 57% are seen a single time; around a fifth belongs to the top ten. No cell sorting was done before RNA was extracted from the tissue. Distant lung tissue was collected more than 3 cm away from the tumor edge.

This clonotype originated in a man between 60 and 75 years old with non-small cell lung cancer. This chain links TRBV25-1 with TRBJ2-1; TRBD2 might be the D (5 bases). What was sequenced was distant non-tumor lung tissue. The CDR3 DNA sequence: TGTGTCAGCAGTAAACTAGTCAACTCCCCTAACTACAATGAGCAGTTCTTC. This gives the protein CVSSKLVNSPNYNEQFF.